The 15 T cell receptor beta chains below come from one sample, sequenced in a study of regulatory T cells in long-lasting Graves disease. Specified time point: persistent/refractory GD, antithyroid drugs over 5 years with positive TRAb. PBMC-extracted RNA yielded the TCR library. iRepertoire HTBI primers and Arm-PCR of CDR3 regions built TCR beta libraries. A single record per CDR3 protein comes from TCRdb applying MiXCR to the multiplex PCR reads. The table lists over 450,000 distinct CDR3 sequences, roughly 21% of them singletons. Sequences were derived from peripheral blood mononuclear cells (PBMCs), sampled when the disease was refractory, from a patient treated with antithyroid drugs. These TCRs come from a female donor with Graves disease.

This clonotype occurred many times. CDR3 protein: CASSKGQGQETQYF. As DNA, the CDR3 is TGTGCCAGCAGCAAAGGACAGGGCCAAGAGACCCAGTACTTC. The chain joins TRBV7-2 to TRBJ2-5, with 8 nucleotides matching TRBD1. Per the germline V gene, CDR1 is SGHTA and CDR2 is FQGNSA. V shed 5 bases and J 1 base; nucleotides not matched to a gene: 3. The CDR3 extends over 14 amino acids.

The chain carries TRBV6-1 and TRBJ2-2; TRBD2 aligns across 7 bases. The V gene's germline CDR1 is MNHNS and CDR2 SASEGT. This CDR3 comprises 15 residues. The ends lost 6 bases at V and 3 bases at J; junction bases unmatched: 7. The CDR3 loop reads CASRAMGGDTGELFF. DNA of the CDR3: TGTGCCAGCAGGGCGATGGGGGGGGACACCGGGGAGCTGTTTTTT.

This clonotype was recorded at least ten times. This rearrangement joins TRBV3-1 to TRBJ2-5, with D perhaps TRBD2 (5 bases). The CDR3 is 16 residues long. Germline V gives CDR1 LGHDT, CDR2 YNNKEL (reference sequence). V dropped 0 bases and J dropped 3 bases, with 14 bases sitting between them. CDR3 in amino acids: CASSQENTVGEETQYF. CDR3 bases: TGTGCCAGCAGCCAAGAAAATACAGTGGGAGAAGAGACCCAGTACTTC.

This clonotype showed up many times. The chain uses TRBV7-8 and TRBJ1-1, with D possibly being TRBD1 (6 bases). The CDR3 covers 13 residues. The V and J ends lost 6 bases and 2 bases respectively, with 10 bases between them. CDR1 is SGHVS and CDR2 is FQNEAQ in the germline V gene. CDR3 amino acids: CASRRDINTEAFF. The CDR3 DNA is TGTGCCAGCAGGCGGGACATAAACACTGAAGCTTTCTTT.

V usage is TRBV3-1 and J usage is TRBJ1-1; 12 bases agree with TRBD1. CDR3 length equals 17 residues. The V and J ends lost 5 bases and 0 bases, in that order; junction bases with no gene match: 7. In germline, CDR1 is LGHDT, CDR2 YNNKEL (reference sequence). The CDR3 DNA reads as TGTGCCAGCAGCGCAAAGGGACAGGGGGCCGTGAACACTGAAGCTTTCTTT. Its translation: CASSAKGQGAVNTEAFF.

The chain has TRBV5-5 and TRBJ1-2, with D tentatively TRBD1 (6 bases). This CDR3 has 17 residues. Germline CDR1 is SGHKS and CDR2 is YYEKEE (reference sequence). V gave up 4 bases and J gave up 4 bases, with 23 bases separating them. DNA of the CDR3: TGTGCCAGCAGCCTGGCGGCGGGGGGGGGGCTGAGCTATGGCTACACCTTC. This sequence encodes CASSLAAGGGLSYGYTF.

This clonotype showed up many times. This chain uses TRBV20-1 with TRBJ1-4; TRBD1 is a possible D gene (5 bases). The germline V gene encodes CDR1 DFQATT and CDR2 SNEGSKA (reference sequence). The CDR3 is made up of 13 amino acids. The V end was cut by 5 bases, the J end by 0 bases, with 7 bases between. CDR3 in amino acids: CSAPGATNEKLFF. CDR3 coding DNA: TGCAGTGCTCCGGGGGCAACTAATGAAAAACTGTTTTTT.

Concerning this clonotype itself: With a much larger clone just one base away, this may be a read error. The genes are TRBV7-8 and TRBJ1-1; tentatively, D is TRBD1 (6 bases). Trimming took off 0 bases at V and 3 bases at J, with 14 bases between the two ends. From germline, CDR1 is SGHVS and CDR2 FQNEAQ. CDR3 length equals 16 residues. DNA for the CDR3: TGTGCCAGCAGCTTAGCGTACCCCGCAGGGGACACTGAAGCTTTCTTT. This encodes CASSLAYPAGDTEAFF.

This clonotype came up many times. The chain couples TRBV19 to TRBJ1-1, with D perhaps TRBD1 (6 bases). The germline V gene encodes CDR1 LNHDA and CDR2 SQIVND (reference sequence). CDR3 length: 15 amino acids. Trimming removed 3 bases at V and 1 base at J, with 12 bases between. The CDR3 coding sequence is TGTGCCAGTAGTATGGTGGGGACACCGAACACTGAAGCTTTCTTT. Translation gives CASSMVGTPNTEAFF.

The V gene is TRBV5-6, the J gene TRBJ1-6, with TRBD1 matching 7 bases. V shed 4 bases, J shed 7 bases, and the junction held 11 bases outside the gene matches. CDR3 length: 16 residues. Germline-derived CDR1 and CDR2 are SGHDT and YYEEEE. The CDR3: CASSPPSGTANSPLHF. The CDR3 DNA reads as TGTGCCAGCAGCCCACCTTCCGGGACAGCGAATTCACCCCTCCACTTT.

The chain couples TRBV6-1 to TRBJ2-7, with D possibly matching TRBD1 (6 bases). Trimming left V 6 bases short and J 0 bases short, with 18 bases between. This CDR3 is 16 amino acids long. The germline V gene encodes CDR1 MNHNS and CDR2 SASEGT. CDR3 residues: CASSSLGAEVSYEQYF. For the CDR3, the DNA is TGTGCCAGCAGCTCCTTGGGGGCGGAGGTCTCCTACGAGCAGTACTTC.

This clonotype was observed once. The chain carries TRBV7-8 and TRBJ2-2; 9 nucleotides match TRBD2. The CDR3 totals 14 residues. With V trimmed by 4 bases and J by 7 bases, 4 bases remained unmatched. The germline V gene encodes CDR1 SGHVS and CDR2 FQNEAQ. This CDR3 is CASSSYSGGGELFF. CDR3 nucleotides: TGTGCCAGCAGCTCGTATAGCGGGGGCGGGGAGCTGTTTTTT. The complete variable domain, with remaining parts taken from reference TRBV7-8 and TRBJ2-2, reads GAGVSQSPRYKVAKRGQDVALRCDPISGHVSLFWYQQALGQGPEFLTYFQNEAQLDKSGLPSDRFFAERPEGSVSTLKIQRTQQEDSAVYLCASSSYSGGGELFFGEGSRLTVL.

This clonotype occurred many times. The rearrangement links TRBV15 to TRBJ1-2, with 7 bases that match TRBD1. The J segment lost 2 bases and the V segment lost 3 bases, leaving 9 bases of the junction unmatched. The CDR3 loop spans 16 amino acids. Germline V gives CDR1 LNHNV, CDR2 YYDKDF (reference sequence). DNA of the CDR3: TGTGCCACCAGCAGGGAGGTCATGACAGGGAACTATGGCTACACCTTC. Residues: CATSREVMTGNYGYTF. Based on the CDR3 plus reference TRBV15 and TRBJ1-2, the full variable domain is DAMVIQNPRYQVTQFGKPVTLSCSQTLNHNVMYWYQQKSSQAPKLLFHYYDKDFNNEADTPDNFQSRRPNTSFCFLDIRSPGLGDTAMYLCATSREVMTGNYGYTFGSGTRLTVV.

This clonotype was detected many times. The chain joins TRBV7-2 to TRBJ2-5; D not certain. The CDR3 covers 16 residues. Trimming stripped 0 bases from V and 2 bases from J, with 13 bases between. Germline lookup yields CDR1 SGHTA and CDR2 FQGNSA. This CDR3 reads CASSLALLRGQETQYF. CDR3 in DNA: TGTGCCAGCAGCTTAGCCCTACTACGAGGTCAAGAGACCCAGTACTTC.

There are a few counts of this clonotype. CDR3 sequence: CASSLWSNEKLFF. CDR3 in DNA: TGTGCCAGCAGTTTATGGTCTAATGAAAAACTGTTTTTT. The chain combines TRBV28 with TRBJ1-4; D call uncertain. Deletions cut 0 bases from V and 3 bases from J, with 2 bases between. There are 13 residues in the CDR3. Germline-derived CDR1 and CDR2 are MDHEN and SYDVKM.